The 30 T cell receptor beta chains below were found in one sample sequenced in a study of cytomegalovirus exposure and HLA in healthy donors. Use of 60 Vbeta and 13 Jbeta primers characterized the PCR. TCRdb's table, derived via immunoSEQ multiplex PCR, lists solely in-frame clones and lacks some. The table shows about 110,000 clones, with just over 75% occurring only once. The sequencing input was PBMCs. These receptors originate from a man aged 25 to 45 in good health and CMV-seropositive.

The V call is TRBV14, the J call TRBJ1-1; D not certain. V was shortened by 4 bases and J by 1 base, with 10 bases between the two germline ends. The CDR3 totals 14 residues. Germline V gene data show CDR1 as SGHDN and CDR2 as FVKESK. CDR3 in amino acids: CASSPLWANTEAFF. DNA for the CDR3: TGTGCCAGCAGCCCTCTTTGGGCGAACACTGAAGCTTTCTTT.

The V call is TRBV7-9, the J call TRBJ1-2; D unclear. Germline V CDR1 and CDR2: SEHNR, FQNEAQ (reference sequence). The germline V and J ends were trimmed by 4 bases and 4 bases, with 10 bases remaining between them. The CDR3 runs to 13 residues. CDR3 amino acids: CASSSDMTYGYTF. Here the CDR3 DNA reads TGTGCCAGCAGCTCAGACATGACCTATGGCTACACCTTC.

In its sample, this clone was seen once. V usage is TRBV30 and J usage is TRBJ2-2; D is possibly TRBD1 (5 bases). There are 13 residues in the CDR3. Deletions cut 5 bases from V and 3 bases from J, with 10 bases between. Per the germline V gene, CDR1 is GTSNPN and CDR2 is SVGIG (reference sequence). This CDR3 is CAWGAGYTGELFF. The CDR3 DNA reads as TGTGCCTGGGGGGCAGGGTACACCGGGGAGCTGTTTTTT.

J is TRBJ2-7 and V is TRBV18, with 8 nucleotides matching TRBD1. CDR3 length: 16 amino acids. CDR1 and CDR2 (germline): KGHSH, LQKENI. Trimming took 0 bases from V and 4 from J; bases not matched to a gene: 8. The CDR3, as DNA: TGTGCCAGCTCACCACCCCGCCAGGGGGCCCCTTACGAGCAGTACTTC. Amino acid sequence: CASSPPRQGAPYEQYF.

The CDR3 sequence is CASRGQGISYEQYF. Written as DNA, the CDR3 is TGTGCCAGCAGGGGACAGGGGATTTCCTACGAGCAGTACTTC. The V gene is TRBV2, the J gene TRBJ2-7; TRBD1 agrees at 10 bases. Trimming at V came to 6 bases and at J to 1 base, leaving 3 bases not matched to a gene. Germline V CDR1 and CDR2: SNHLY, FYNNEI. The CDR3 spans 14 residues.

This clone showed up just once. The J gene is TRBJ1-1, the V gene TRBV7-9, with 7 bases aligning to TRBD1. Unmatched junction bases numbered 10, after V lost 5 bases and J lost 1 base. CDR1 is SEHNR, CDR2 FQNEAQ, per germline (reference sequence). This CDR3 has 16 amino acids. The CDR3 loop reads CASSSRKGAKNTEAFF. The CDR3 DNA reads TGTGCCAGCAGCAGCCGGAAGGGGGCCAAGAACACTGAAGCTTTCTTT.

The rearrangement uses TRBV7-9 and TRBJ1-1, with 9 positions matching TRBD1. The CDR3 is 17 amino acids. Germline lookup yields CDR1 SEHNR and CDR2 FQNEAQ (reference sequence). V dropped 5 bases and J dropped 3; count of bases not matched to a gene: 13. CDR3 nucleotides: TGTGCCAGCAGCCCCGGACAGGGGCGAAAAAGGCACACTGAAGCTTTCTTT. This gives the protein CASSPGQGRKRHTEAFF. Variable domain in full (rest from reference TRBV7-9 and TRBJ1-1): DTGVSQNPRHKITKRGQNVTFRCDPISEHNRLYWYRQTLGQGPEFLTYFQNEAQLEKSRLLSDRFSAERPKGSFSTLEIQRTEQGDSAMYLCASSPGQGRKRHTEAFFGQGTRLTVV.

V gene TRBV7-7 combines with J gene TRBJ2-5; tentatively, D is TRBD2 (5 bases). The CDR3 contains 13 residues. The V gene's germline CDR1 is SSHAT and CDR2 FNYEAQ (reference sequence). The germline V and J ends were trimmed by 11 bases and 5 bases, with 18 bases remaining between them. For the CDR3, the DNA is TGTGCCCTCGTACCGTCCTCGGGGGAGACCCAGTACTTC. This encodes CALVPSSGETQYF.

This clone appeared once. At the DNA level, this CDR3 is encoded by other sequences in the same sample as well. This chain uses TRBV28 with TRBJ1-5; 9 positions agree with TRBD1. The CDR3 is 14 residues long. V shed 6 bases and J 7 bases; nucleotides not matched to a gene: 7. Germline lookup yields CDR1 MDHEN and CDR2 SYDVKM. CDR3 sequence reads: CASSPGQGSQPQHF. CDR3 coding DNA: TGTGCCAGCAGCCCAGGACAGGGGAGCCAGCCCCAGCATTTT.

This clone appeared a few times. The chain joins TRBV19 to TRBJ2-7; 9 bases are shared with TRBD1. Germline V gives CDR1 LNHDA, CDR2 SQIVND (reference sequence). V lost 5 bases, J lost 1 base, and 9 bases stayed unmatched. This CDR3 contains 16 residues. The CDR3 nucleotides are TGTGCCAGTAGTCGTTCCCCGGGACAGGGTTCCTACGAGCAGTACTTC. This sequence encodes CASSRSPGQGSYEQYF.

The chain couples TRBV5-6 to TRBJ1-1; 9 bases match TRBD1. The CDR3 sequence is 15 residues long. V was clipped by 0 bases and J by 5 bases; unmatched bases: 5. CDR1 SGHDT and CDR2 YYEEEE come from the germline V gene. The CDR3 protein is CASSLGGTGWTEAFF. The CDR3 region has the DNA TGTGCCAGCAGCTTGGGAGGGACAGGGTGGACTGAAGCTTTCTTT. Full variable domain (outside the CDR3, taken from reference TRBV5-6 and TRBJ1-1): DAGVTQSPTHLIKTRGQQVTLRCSPKSGHDTVSWYQQALGQGPQFIFQYYEEEERQRGNFPDRFSGHQFPNYSSELNVNALLLGDSALYLCASSLGGTGWTEAFFGQGTRLTVV.

V usage is TRBV5-4 and J usage is TRBJ2-2; tentative D call: TRBD1 (5 bases). Germline V gives CDR1 SGHNT, CDR2 YYREEE (reference sequence). Trimming shortened V by 4 bases and J by 0 bases, and 13 bases separated the two germline ends. This CDR3 comprises 16 residues. This CDR3 reads CASSLRRQSNTGELFF. Here the CDR3 DNA reads TGTGCCAGCAGCCTGAGGCGACAGTCGAACACCGGGGAGCTGTTTTTT. The variable domain in full, completed from reference TRBV5-4 and TRBJ2-2, reads ETGVTQSPTHLIKTRGQQVTLRCSSQSGHNTVSWYQQALGQGPQFIFQYYREEENGRGNFPPRFSGLQFPNYSSELNVNALELDDSALYLCASSLRRQSNTGELFFGEGSRLTVL.

Notes on this clone: The junction differs from germline at one of its ends, possibly a read error. The CDR3 reads CAWTRGQGADAQYF. The DNA for the CDR3 is TGTGCCTGGACTAGGGGACAGGGAGCAGATGCGCAGTATTTT. V is TRBV30 and J is TRBJ2-3; 9 bases align to TRBD1. The germline V gene has CDR1 GTSNPN and CDR2 SVGIG (reference sequence). The CDR3 runs 14 residues.

The gene calls are TRBV2 and TRBJ2-3; 9 positions agree with TRBD2. Germline-derived CDR1 and CDR2 are SNHLY and FYNNEI. The CDR3 is 15 amino acids. V lost 4 bases and J lost 0; bases outside the gene matches: 2. CDR3 sequence reads: CASSGLAVSTDTQYF. CDR3 in DNA: TGTGCCAGCAGTGGACTAGCGGTGAGCACAGATACGCAGTATTTT. The complete variable domain, with remaining parts taken from reference TRBV2 and TRBJ2-3, reads EPEVTQTPSHQVTQMGQEVILRCVPISNHLYFYWYRQILGQKVEFLVSFYNNEISEKSEIFDDQFSVERPDGSNFTLKIRSTKLEDSAMYFCASSGLAVSTDTQYFGPGTRLTVL.

The chain joins TRBV6-1 to TRBJ2-5; maybe TRBD2 (6 bases). Germline V CDR1 and CDR2: MNHNS, SASEGT. V was clipped by 3 bases and J by 4 bases, with 15 bases between them. This CDR3 comprises 15 residues. The DNA of the CDR3 is TGTGCCAGCAGTGATGCTAGCGAGGGAGTAGAGACCCAGTACTTC. It codes for CASSDASEGVETQYF.

The chain employs TRBV7-2 and TRBJ2-1; 12 bases align to TRBD2. CDR3 length: 17 amino acids. Germline V CDR1 and CDR2: SGHTA, FQGNSA. After removal of 2 bases from V and 9 bases from J, the junction contained 11 bases not matched to a gene. For the CDR3, the DNA is TGTGCCAGCAGCTTACACGTAACCGGACTAGCGGGGACTGAGCAGTTCTTC. It specifies CASSLHVTGLAGTEQFF.

CDR3 in amino acids: CASSLGGDTGELFF. The DNA for the CDR3 is TGTGCCAGCAGTCTCGGGGGAGACACCGGGGAGCTGTTTTTT. The J gene is TRBJ2-2, the V gene TRBV27; TRBD2 might be the D (6 bases). Germline loops: CDR1 MNHEY, CDR2 SMNVEV (reference sequence). CDR3 size: 14 residues. Trimming took 5 bases from V and 3 from J, leaving 10 bases between them.

The V and J genes are TRBV11-1 and TRBJ2-7; 7 positions agree with TRBD1. The CDR3 is made up of 14 amino acids. Germline lookup yields CDR1 SGHAT and CDR2 FQDESV (reference sequence). With 3 bases clipped from V and 4 bases from J, the junction kept 6 bases outside the gene matches. CDR3 amino acids: CASSFGRGFYEQYF. The DNA of the CDR3 is TGTGCCAGCAGCTTCGGCAGGGGGTTTTACGAGCAGTACTTC.

This clone was detected once. The chain combines TRBV27 with TRBJ2-7; no definite D call. The germline CDR1 and CDR2 sequences are MNHEY and SMNVEV (reference sequence). The length of the CDR3 is 14 residues. V lost 2 bases, J lost 5 bases, and 13 bases lay in between. The CDR3 loop is CASSLGSPLNEQYF. DNA for the CDR3: TGTGCCAGCAGTTTAGGCAGTCCATTGAACGAGCAGTACTTC.

CDR3: CASSLTNYGYTF. DNA for the CDR3: TGTGCCAGCAGCTTGACAAACTATGGCTACACCTTC. The V and J genes are TRBV5-4 and TRBJ1-2; D is unresolved. Germline V CDR1 and CDR2: SGHNT, YYREEE (reference sequence). Between the trimmed V and J ends, which lost 1 base and 2 bases, there was a span of 3 bases. The CDR3 loop spans 12 amino acids.

CDR3 bases: TGTGCCAGCAGCTTCGAGAATTCCTATAATTCACCCCTCCACTTT. Residues: CASSFENSYNSPLHF. The genes are TRBV11-3 and TRBJ1-6; no firm D call. The V end was cut by 3 bases, the J end by 1 base, with 7 bases between. Germline values: CDR1 SGHNT, CDR2 YENEEA. The CDR3 is made up of 15 amino acids.

The CDR3 DNA follows: TGTGCCAGCAGGGGGGGATTTACCTATGGCTACACCTTC. Its translation: CASRGGFTYGYTF. The chain recombines TRBV7-2 with TRBJ1-2; D may be TRBD1 (5 bases). Germline V gene data show CDR1 as SGHTA and CDR2 as FQGNSA. The V end was cut by 6 bases, the J end by 4 bases, with 12 bases between. The CDR3 extends over 13 amino acids.

V is TRBV27 and J is TRBJ2-7, with D unclear. In germline, CDR1 is MNHEY, CDR2 SMNVEV (reference sequence). Trimming shortened V by 3 bases and J by 6 bases, and 15 bases separated the two germline ends. CDR3 length: 14 residues. The CDR3 nucleotides read TGTGCCAGCAGTTTGTCAGGTTGGGCATCCGAGCAGTACTTC. It codes for CASSLSGWASEQYF.

The genes are TRBV9 and TRBJ2-1; no clear D. Per germline, CDR1 SGDLS and CDR2 YYNGEE. CDR3 length: 14 residues. Trimming removed 0 bases from V and 5 bases from J, with 9 bases in between. CDR3 nucleotides: TGTGCCAGCAGCGTAGAGCCAGGTGACAATGAGCAGTTCTTC. Translated, it gives CASSVEPGDNEQFF. Variable domain in full (rest from reference TRBV9 and TRBJ2-1): DSGVTQTPKHLITATGQRVTLRCSPRSGDLSVYWYQQSLDQGLQFLIQYYNGEERAKGNILERFSAQQFPDLHSELNLSSLELGDSALYFCASSVEPGDNEQFFGPGTRLTVL.

CDR3 in DNA: TGTGCCAGCAGCCCCCGGAGAGGGGGCACTGAAGCTTTCTTT. It translates to CASSPRRGGTEAFF. The rearrangement uses TRBV5-6 and TRBJ1-1; D may be TRBD1 (6 bases). Germline V gene data show CDR1 as SGHDT and CDR2 as YYEEEE. The CDR3 length is 14 residues. V was clipped by 4 bases and J by 4 bases, with 14 bases between them.

The rearrangement joins TRBV18 to TRBJ1-3, with unresolved D. The CDR3 loop spans 15 amino acids. Germline V CDR1 and CDR2: KGHSH, LQKENI. Trimming removed 0 bases at V and 3 bases at J, with 9 bases between. Written as DNA, the CDR3 is TGTGCCAGCTCACCACCGGCCCCAGTTGGAAACACCATATATTTT. Residues: CASSPPAPVGNTIYF.

The V and J genes are TRBV11-2 and TRBJ2-7; D gene ambiguous. This CDR3 has 13 amino acids. V lost 1 base to trimming and J lost 4 bases, with 8 bases between them. The germline V gene has CDR1 SGHAT and CDR2 FQNNGV. The CDR3 nucleotides are TGTGCCAGCAGCTTAGGGCTGGTTTACGAGCAGTACTTC. Translating it yields CASSLGLVYEQYF.

This clone appeared once. The V gene is TRBV7-3, the J gene TRBJ2-5; 13 bases are a match to TRBD2. Germline V CDR1 and CDR2: SGHTA, FQGTGA. This CDR3 contains 18 residues. V dropped 5 bases and J dropped 2; count of bases not matched to a gene: 11. The DNA for the CDR3 is TGTGCCAGCAGCCCGTCGACTAGCGGGGGGCCGGGGCAAGAGACCCAGTACTTC. The encoded protein is CASSPSTSGGPGQETQYF.

V is TRBV4-1 and J is TRBJ2-7; unclear D gene. Germline CDR1 reads MGHRA; CDR2 reads YSYEKL. This CDR3 region has 16 residues. V dropped 0 bases and J dropped 2 bases, with 14 bases sitting between them. As DNA, the CDR3 is TGCGCCAGCAGCCAAGATCTCCCCAGGCCCCCCTACGAGCAGTACTTC. This encodes CASSQDLPRPPYEQYF.

The chain employs TRBV18 and TRBJ1-2, with unresolved D. Trimming removed 5 bases at V and 11 bases at J, with 15 bases between. Germline lookup yields CDR1 KGHSH and CDR2 LQKENI. CDR3 size: 12 residues. The CDR3 protein is CASSASHGDYTF. The CDR3 coding sequence is TGTGCCAGCTCAGCCAGTCATGGAGATTACACCTTC.